The rows below give T cell receptor beta chains drawn from one sample of a study of cytomegalovirus exposure and HLA in healthy donors. TCRdb's copy holds only in-frame clones and misses some; the assay was immunoSEQ multiplex PCR. The repertoire has 18,000 or so clones, approximately 70% of them found once; the top ten carry more than 3.5%. Sequenced: PBMCs. These TCRs come from a young man in good health and CMV-seronegative. Both conserved end residues are part of each CDR3. The D gene is left open where the match is weak. Clone size, where shown, is once, few, many, or a class for clones that have expanded.

>TRBJ1-5|NA|NA|TRBV9
CASSTSLFQPQHF
TGTGCCAGCAGCACCTCACTTTTTCAGCCCCAGCATTTT
>TRBJ1-4|NA|NA|TRBV30
CAWRQFPATNEKLFF
TGTGCCTGGCGACAGTTCCCCGCAACTAATGAAAAACTGTTTTTT
>TRBJ1-1|NA|TRBD1|TRBV30
CAWNADRDTEAFF
TGTGCCTGGAACGCGGACAGGGACACTGAAGCTTTCTTT
>TRBJ2-1|few|TRBD2|TRBV6-4
CASSELAGGYNEQFF
TGTGCCAGCAGTGAGCTAGCGGGAGGGTACAATGAGCAGTTCTTC
>TRBJ1-1|NA|NA|TRBV5-1
CASSLGSEAFF
TGCGCCAGCAGCTTGGGGAGTGAAGCTTTCTTT
>TRBJ1-5|NA|NA|TRBV28
CASSLDTNQPQHF
TGTGCCAGCAGTTTAGACACCAATCAGCCCCAGCATTTT
>TRBJ2-5|NA|TRBD1|TRBV7-6
CASSNLRTGMVQTQYF
TGTGCCAGCAGCAACCTTCGGACAGGGATGGTGCAGACCCAGTACTTC
>TRBJ1-2|NA|NA|TRBV5-6
CASTLLGADNYGYTF
TGTGCCAGCACCCTATTGGGGGCAGATAACTATGGCTACACCTTC
>TRBJ1-1|NA|TRBD1|TRBV5-1
CASSPDRVHTEAFF
TGCGCCAGCAGCCCGGACAGGGTACACACTGAAGCTTTCTTT
>TRBJ1-4|NA|NA|TRBV29-1
CSVDVANEKLFF
TGCAGCGTTGATGTAGCTAATGAAAAACTGTTTTTT
>TRBJ2-4|NA|NA|TRBV19
CASRPRGPLVIQYF
TGTGCCAGTCGCCCTAGGGGTCCCCTGGTCATTCAGTACTTC
>TRBJ2-1|once|NA|TRBV4-3
CASSQGRGGLGGSYNEQFF
TGCGCCAGCAGCCAAGGACGCGGTGGGTTAGGGGGTTCCTACAATGAGCAGTTCTTC
>TRBJ1-1|NA|NA|TRBV6-1
CASRTETYTEAFF
TGTGCCAGTAGGACAGAAACTTACACTGAAGCTTTCTTT
>TRBJ2-7|NA|NA|TRBV6-1
CASSEARAGGDEQYF
TGTGCCAGCAGTGAAGCGCGGGCAGGCGGGGACGAGCAGTACTTC
>TRBJ1-1|NA|NA|TRBV30
CAWRKLGGTEAFF
TGTGCCTGGAGAAAATTAGGAGGCACTGAAGCTTTCTTT
>TRBJ2-5|few|NA|TRBV4-2
CASSQDLGGAEFQYF
TGTGCCAGCAGCCAAGATTTGGGGGGGGCCGAGTTCCAGTACTTC
>TRBJ2-7|few|NA|TRBV30
CAWSEATRIHYEQYF
TGTGCCTGGAGTGAGGCGACTAGAATCCATTACGAGCAGTACTTC
>TRBJ1-1|NA|NA|TRBV29-1
CSVYPEGGGGVLNTEAFF
TGCAGCGTTTACCCCGAGGGCGGGGGGGGAGTTCTGAACACTGAAGCTTTCTTT
>TRBJ1-4|NA|NA|TRBV29-1
CSVAATNEKLFF
TGCAGCGTTGCTGCAACTAATGAAAAACTGTTTTTT
>TRBJ1-2|NA|TRBD1|TRBV6-6
CASSYPSDREDGYTF
TGTGCCAGCAGTTACCCCTCCGACAGGGAGGATGGCTACACCTTC
>TRBJ1-1|once|NA|TRBV7-2
CASSLEPRGTEAFF
TGTGCCAGCAGCTTAGAACCGAGGGGGACTGAAGCTTTCTTT
>TRBJ2-7|NA|NA|TRBV7-9
CASSLGGTAYEQYF
TGTGCCAGCAGCTTAGGCGGGACCGCCTACGAGCAGTACTTC